This is a list of T cell receptor beta chains from one sample in a study of cytomegalovirus exposure and HLA in healthy donors. Repertoires were generated with immunoSEQ multiplex PCR, while TCRdb's copy carries only in-frame clones and drops some. The sample has under 250,000 clones, 78% seen once. The specimen sequenced was PBMCs. The receptors here all came from a boy aged 5-17 years in good health and CMV-seronegative. Each CDR3 is given with its conserved first and last residue. Fields, in order: D gene, V gene, clone size, J gene, CDR3 DNA, CDR3 protein. A D gene is named only where the DNA matches it firmly. Clone size is given for some rows only: seen once, a few or many times, or a class if the clone is expanded.

-	TRBV15	-	TRBJ2-7	TGTGCCACCAGCAGTGTCGACAGAACTTACGAGCAGTACTTC	CATSSVDRTYEQYF
TRBD1	TRBV5-1	many	TRBJ2-7	TGCGCCAGCAGCTTGTTGTGGACAGGGGGATACGAGCAGTACTTC	CASSLLWTGGYEQYF
-	TRBV5-4	-	TRBJ2-3	TGTGCCAGCAGCTTTGGTCAGGGTCCAGATACGCAGTATTTT	CASSFGQGPDTQYF
-	TRBV11-3	-	TRBJ1-5	TGTGCCAGCAGCTTAACCGGTCAGCCCCAGCATTTT	CASSLTGQPQHF
-	TRBV7-9	-	TRBJ1-2	TGTGCCAGCAGCTTAGGAGGCGACTATGGCTACACCTTC	CASSLGGDYGYTF
TRBD1	TRBV6-5	-	TRBJ2-7	TGTGCCAGCAGTTATTGGCAGGGGGCGAACGAGCAGTACTTC	CASSYWQGANEQYF
TRBD2	TRBV10-1	-	TRBJ2-1	TGCGCCAGCAGTGCCGGGACTAGCTTCGATGAGCAGTTCTTC	CASSAGTSFDEQFF
TRBD1	TRBV7-3	-	TRBJ2-7	TGTGCCAGCAGCCCCGCAATCGGACAGGGGGTGTACGAGCAGTACTTC	CASSPAIGQGVYEQYF
-	TRBV30	once	TRBJ2-1	TGTGCCTGGAGTCTCGGGCGGGACAATGAGCAGTTCTTC	CAWSLGRDNEQFF
-	TRBV11-3	-	TRBJ1-1	TGTGCCAGCCGGGTGTCCAAGTCTCGTATGAACACTGAAGCTTTCTTT	CASRVSKSRMNTEAFF
TRBD2	TRBV5-1	-	TRBJ2-2	TGCGCCAGCAGCTTCCGGGCGGGAGTCGGCACCGGGGAGCTGTTTTTT	CASSFRAGVGTGELFF
TRBD2	TRBV30	-	TRBJ2-1	TGTGCCTGGAGTGTAGGGCGGGAGGGCTACAATGAGCAGTTCTTC	CAWSVGREGYNEQFF
TRBD2	TRBV23-1	once	TRBJ2-7	TGCGCCAGCAGTCAATCGTACCCGACTAGCGGCTACGAGCAGTACTTC	CASSQSYPTSGYEQYF
-	TRBV29-1	-	TRBJ2-1	TGCAGCGCGGAGTCGGGGTTTGGCAATGAGCAGTTCTTC	CSAESGFGNEQFF
-	TRBV29-1	-	TRBJ2-5	TGCAGCGTTGATACAAAGGCCCTAGGAGAGACCCAGTACTTC	CSVDTKALGETQYF
TRBD1	TRBV12-5	-	TRBJ1-6	TGTGCTAGTGACTGGGACAGTCATTCACCCCTCCACTTT	CASDWDSHSPLHF
TRBD1	TRBV10-3	-	TRBJ2-1	TGTGCCATCAGTGGTAGGGACAGCAATGAGCAGTTCTTC	CAISGRDSNEQFF
TRBD1	TRBV30	once	TRBJ1-2	TGTGCCTGGAGTGGGGACAGTAACTATGGCTACACCTTC	CAWSGDSNYGYTF
-	TRBV2	-	TRBJ2-1	TGTGCCAGCAGTGAAGAGATTAGCTCCTACAATGAGCAGTTCTTC	CASSEEISSYNEQFF
-	TRBV11-3	-	TRBJ1-1	TGTGCCAGCAGTTTTGACAGAGACACTGAAGCTTTCTTT	CASSFDRDTEAFF
TRBD1	TRBV5-1	-	TRBJ2-3	TGCGCCAGCAGCTTGTCGGGACAGAGATTCACAGATACGCAGTATTTT	CASSLSGQRFTDTQYF
TRBD1	TRBV10-1	once	TRBJ1-1	TGCGCCACCGCGAATACAGGGGAGAGAGCTTTCTTT	CATANTGERAFF
TRBD1	TRBV13	-	TRBJ2-7	TGTGCCAGCAGCATCGACAGGGGCATCTACGAGCAGTACTTC	CASSIDRGIYEQYF
-	TRBV29-1	few	TRBJ2-7	TGCAGCTCGAAAAGTATGCTGTCGGCCTACGAGCAGTACTTC	CSSKSMLSAYEQYF
TRBD1	TRBV7-9	-	TRBJ1-3	TGTGCCAGCAGCTTAGGACAGGGGATAGGAAACACCATATATTTT	CASSLGQGIGNTIYF
-	TRBV30	-	TRBJ2-7	TGTGCCTGGAGTGTACTCCCAGGGGTCGAGCAGTACTTC	CAWSVLPGVEQYF
-	TRBV5-1	-	TRBJ1-3	TGCGCCAGCAGCCAGGGGACCGGCACTGGAAACACCATATATTTT	CASSQGTGTGNTIYF
TRBD2	TRBV19	-	TRBJ2-2	TGTGCCAGTAGTATACTAGCGGGAGGAACTTCCGGGGAGCTGTTTTTT	CASSILAGGTSGELFF
TRBD1	TRBV11-3	-	TRBJ2-2	TGTGCCAGCAGCTTAGATGGGGGACAGAGAAACACCGGGGAGCTGTTTTTT	CASSLDGGQRNTGELFF
-	TRBV6-4	few	TRBJ2-7	TGTGCCAGCAGTGTGTACAGGAGACCATACGAGCAGTACTTC	CASSVYRRPYEQYF
TRBD1	TRBV11-1	-	TRBJ2-7	TGTGCCAGCAGCTTTTATGGGGACAGGCGGGCCTCTGACTTC	CASSFYGDRRASDF
TRBD2	TRBV4-1	once	TRBJ2-7	TGCGCCAGCAGGTTCGGGCGGGGGATTGACTACGAGCAGTACTTC	CASRFGRGIDYEQYF
-	TRBV15	-	TRBJ2-7	TGTGCCACCAGCAGAGATAATCCCTACGAGCAGTACTTC	CATSRDNPYEQYF
TRBD1	TRBV27	-	TRBJ2-7	TGTGCCAGCAGTCCCCGGGACAGGCCATACGAGCAGTACTTC	CASSPRDRPYEQYF
-	TRBV10-3	-	TRBJ2-7	TGTGCCAGAAGACAGGTTCCGGCTACCTACGAGCAGTACTTC	CARRQVPATYEQYF
TRBD2	TRBV29-1	-	TRBJ2-3	TGCAGCGTTGAGGGGTATGAAGCGGGGGACACAGATACGCAGTATTTT	CSVEGYEAGDTDTQYF
-	TRBV7-9	-	TRBJ1-3	TGTGCCAGCAGCCAATACAGGGATGAAGGTGGAAACACCATATATTTT	CASSQYRDEGGNTIYF
-	TRBV30	-	TRBJ1-2	TGTGCCTGGGAGGATTCAGGGGCCAGCTACACCTTC	CAWEDSGASYTF
-	TRBV30	-	TRBJ1-1	TGTGCCTGGAGCCGACAGGCCTACACTGAAGCTTTCTTT	CAWSRQAYTEAFF
-	TRBV6-6	few	TRBJ1-1	TGTGCCAGCAGTTACCTCAGGAACACTGAAGCTTTCTTT	CASSYLRNTEAFF
TRBD2	TRBV29-1	-	TRBJ2-6	TGCAGCGTTGCCGCGGGAGGGGCTGGGGCCAACGTCCTGACTTTC	CSVAAGGAGANVLTF
-	TRBV5-1	-	TRBJ1-4	TGCGCCAGCAGCTTGGACGGGAGCCCCAGACTGTTTTTT	CASSLDGSPRLFF
-	TRBV29-1	-	TRBJ2-3	TGCAGCGTTGGTGGAGGGGGCTTCGGTACAGATACGCAGTATTTT	CSVGGGGFGTDTQYF